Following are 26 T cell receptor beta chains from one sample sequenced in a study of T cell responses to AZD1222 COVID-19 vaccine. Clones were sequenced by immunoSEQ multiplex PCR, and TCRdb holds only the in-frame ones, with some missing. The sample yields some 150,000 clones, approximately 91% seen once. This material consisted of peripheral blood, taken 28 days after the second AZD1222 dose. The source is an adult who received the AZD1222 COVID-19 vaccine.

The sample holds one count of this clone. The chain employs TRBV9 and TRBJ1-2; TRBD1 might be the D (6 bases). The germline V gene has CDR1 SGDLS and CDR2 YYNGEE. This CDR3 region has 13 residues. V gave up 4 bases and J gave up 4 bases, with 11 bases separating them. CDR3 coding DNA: TGTGCCAGCAGCCGAGACAGGTTCTATGGCTACACCTTC. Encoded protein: CASSRDRFYGYTF.

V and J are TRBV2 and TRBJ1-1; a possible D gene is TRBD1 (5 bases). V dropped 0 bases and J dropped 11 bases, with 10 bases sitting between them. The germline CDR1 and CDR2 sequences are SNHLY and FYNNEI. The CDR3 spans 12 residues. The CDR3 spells CASSEADKGAFF. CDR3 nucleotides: TGTGCCAGCAGTGAAGCTGACAAGGGGGCTTTCTTT. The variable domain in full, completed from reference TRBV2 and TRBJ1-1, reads EPEVTQTPSHQVTQMGQEVILRCVPISNHLYFYWYRQILGQKVEFLVSFYNNEISEKSEIFDDQFSVERPDGSNFTLKIRSTKLEDSAMYFCASSEADKGAFFGQGTRLTVV.

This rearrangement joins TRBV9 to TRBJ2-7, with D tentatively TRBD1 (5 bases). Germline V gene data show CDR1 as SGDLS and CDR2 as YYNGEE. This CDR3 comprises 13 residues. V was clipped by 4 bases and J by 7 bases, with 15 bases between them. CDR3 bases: TGTGCCAGCAGCCCTTCCTCCAGGGAAGAGCAGTACTTC. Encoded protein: CASSPSSREEQYF.

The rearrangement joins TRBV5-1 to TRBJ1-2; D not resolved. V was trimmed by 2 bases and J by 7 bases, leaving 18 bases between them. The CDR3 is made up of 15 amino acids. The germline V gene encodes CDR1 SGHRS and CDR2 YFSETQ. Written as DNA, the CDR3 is TGCGCCAGCAGCTTAGAGAACGGAGGAACTGGTGGCTACACCTTC. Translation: CASSLENGGTGGYTF.

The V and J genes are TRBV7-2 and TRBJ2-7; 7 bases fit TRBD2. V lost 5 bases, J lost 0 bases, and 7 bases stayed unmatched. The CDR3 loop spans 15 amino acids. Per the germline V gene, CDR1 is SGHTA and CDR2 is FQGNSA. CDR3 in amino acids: CASSLGLFISYEQYF. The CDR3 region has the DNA TGTGCCAGCAGCCTGGGACTATTCATCTCCTACGAGCAGTACTTC.

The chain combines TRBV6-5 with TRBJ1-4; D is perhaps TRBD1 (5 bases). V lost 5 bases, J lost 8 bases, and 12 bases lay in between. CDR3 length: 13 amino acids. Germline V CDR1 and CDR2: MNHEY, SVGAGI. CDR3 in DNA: TGTGCCAGCAGTCGTAGGGGACGAGAAAAACTGTTTTTT. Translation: CASSRRGREKLFF.

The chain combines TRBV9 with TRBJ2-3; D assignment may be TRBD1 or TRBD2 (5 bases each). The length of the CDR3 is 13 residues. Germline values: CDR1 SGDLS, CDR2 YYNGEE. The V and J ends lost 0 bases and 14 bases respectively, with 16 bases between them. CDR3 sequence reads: CASSVGPGPSAYF. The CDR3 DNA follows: TGTGCCAGCAGCGTAGGTCCGGGACCTTCCGCGTATTTT.

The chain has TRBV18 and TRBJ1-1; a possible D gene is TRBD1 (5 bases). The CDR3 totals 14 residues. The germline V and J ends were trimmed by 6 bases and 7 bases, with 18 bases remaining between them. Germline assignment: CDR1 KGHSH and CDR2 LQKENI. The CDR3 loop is CASSVGPGTGEAFF. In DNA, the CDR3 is TGTGCCAGCTCGGTGGGACCGGGAACCGGTGAAGCTTTCTTT.

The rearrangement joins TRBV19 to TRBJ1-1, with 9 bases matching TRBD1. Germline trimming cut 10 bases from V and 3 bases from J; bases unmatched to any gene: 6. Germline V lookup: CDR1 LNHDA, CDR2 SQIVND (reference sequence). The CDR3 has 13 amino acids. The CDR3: CATTRQGDTEAFF. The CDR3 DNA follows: TGTGCCACTACTCGACAGGGGGACACTGAAGCTTTCTTT. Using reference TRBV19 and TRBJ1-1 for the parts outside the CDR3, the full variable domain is DGGITQSPKYLFRKEGQNVTLSCEQNLNHDAMYWYRQDPGQGLRLIYYSQIVNDFQKGDIAEGYSVSREKKESFPLTVTSAQKNPTAFYLCATTRQGDTEAFFGQGTRLTVV.

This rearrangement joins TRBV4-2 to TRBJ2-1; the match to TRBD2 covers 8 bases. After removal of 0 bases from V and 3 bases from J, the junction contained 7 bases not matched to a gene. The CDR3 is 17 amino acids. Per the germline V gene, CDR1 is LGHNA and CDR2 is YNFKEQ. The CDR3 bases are TGTGCCAGCAGCCAAGACTTTAGCGGGGCCCTCTACAATGAGCAGTTCTTC. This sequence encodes CASSQDFSGALYNEQFF.

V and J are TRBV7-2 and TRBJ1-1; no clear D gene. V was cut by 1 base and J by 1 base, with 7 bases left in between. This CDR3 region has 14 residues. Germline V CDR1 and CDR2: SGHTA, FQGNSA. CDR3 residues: CASSLDPGNTEAFF. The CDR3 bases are TGTGCCAGCAGCTTAGATCCGGGGAACACTGAAGCTTTCTTT.

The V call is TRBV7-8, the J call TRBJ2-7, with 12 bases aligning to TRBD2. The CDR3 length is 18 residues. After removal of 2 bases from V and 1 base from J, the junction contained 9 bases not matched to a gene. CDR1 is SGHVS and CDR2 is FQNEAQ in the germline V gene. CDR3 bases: TGTGCCAGCAGCTTAAAGAGGACTAGCGGGACCGCGTCCTACGAGCAGTACTTC. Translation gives CASSLKRTSGTASYEQYF.

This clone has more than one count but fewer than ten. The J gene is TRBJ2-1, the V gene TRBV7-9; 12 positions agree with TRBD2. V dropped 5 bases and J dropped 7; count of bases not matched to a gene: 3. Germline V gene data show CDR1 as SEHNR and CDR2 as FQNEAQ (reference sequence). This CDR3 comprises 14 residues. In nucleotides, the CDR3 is TGTGCCAGCAGCGCGACTAGCGGGAGAAATGAGCAGTTCTTC. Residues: CASSATSGRNEQFF.

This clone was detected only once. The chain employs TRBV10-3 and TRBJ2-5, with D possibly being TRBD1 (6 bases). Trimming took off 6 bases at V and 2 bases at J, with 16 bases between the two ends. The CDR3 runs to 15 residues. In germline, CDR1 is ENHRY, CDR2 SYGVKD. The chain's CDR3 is CAISKTGTTQETQYF. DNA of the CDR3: TGTGCCATCAGCAAGACCGGGACAACTCAAGAGACCCAGTACTTC.

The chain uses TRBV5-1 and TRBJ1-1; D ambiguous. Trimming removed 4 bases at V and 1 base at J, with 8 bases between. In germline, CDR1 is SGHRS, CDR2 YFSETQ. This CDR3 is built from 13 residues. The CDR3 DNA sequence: TGCGCCAGCAGCCCGCACGAGAACACTGAAGCTTTCTTT. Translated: CASSPHENTEAFF.

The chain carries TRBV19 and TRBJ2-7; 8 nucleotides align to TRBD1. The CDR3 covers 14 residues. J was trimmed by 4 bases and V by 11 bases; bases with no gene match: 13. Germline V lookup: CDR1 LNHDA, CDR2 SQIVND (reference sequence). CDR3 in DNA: TGTGCCTCATCTAGTGCAGGGGGCGGATACGAGCAGTACTTC. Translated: CASSSAGGGYEQYF. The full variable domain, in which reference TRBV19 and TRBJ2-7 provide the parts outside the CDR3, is DGGITQSPKYLFRKEGQNVTLSCEQNLNHDAMYWYRQDPGQGLRLIYYSQIVNDFQKGDIAEGYSVSREKKESFPLTVTSAQKNPTAFYLCASSSAGGGYEQYFGPGTRLTVT.

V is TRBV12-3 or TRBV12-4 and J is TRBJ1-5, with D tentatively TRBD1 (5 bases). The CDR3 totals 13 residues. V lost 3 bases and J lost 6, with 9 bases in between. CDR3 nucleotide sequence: TGTGCCAGCAGTTTCGGGGGTTTTCAGCCCCAGCATTTT. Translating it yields CASSFGGFQPQHF.

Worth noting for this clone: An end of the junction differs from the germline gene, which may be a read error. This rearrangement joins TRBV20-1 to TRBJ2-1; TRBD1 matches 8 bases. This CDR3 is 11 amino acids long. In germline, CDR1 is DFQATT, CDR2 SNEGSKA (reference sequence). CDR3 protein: CSAPPGQGWIF. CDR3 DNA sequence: TGCAGTGCCCCCCCCGGACAGGGATGGATCTTC.

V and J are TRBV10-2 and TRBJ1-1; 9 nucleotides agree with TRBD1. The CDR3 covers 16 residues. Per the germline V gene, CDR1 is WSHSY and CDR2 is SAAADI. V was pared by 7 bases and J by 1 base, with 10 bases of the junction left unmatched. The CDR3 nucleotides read TGCGCCAGCAACCTTCGGACAGGGGCCGGGAACACTGAAGCTTTCTTT. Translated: CASNLRTGAGNTEAFF.

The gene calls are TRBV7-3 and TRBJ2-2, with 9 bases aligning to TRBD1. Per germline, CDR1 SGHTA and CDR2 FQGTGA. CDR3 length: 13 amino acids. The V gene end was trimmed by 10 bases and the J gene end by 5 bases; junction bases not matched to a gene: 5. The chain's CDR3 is CATRTGETGELFF. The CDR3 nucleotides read TGTGCCACCAGGACAGGGGAGACCGGGGAGCTGTTTTTT.

The DNA of the CDR3 is TGTGCCAGCTCACCGGTAGGGGACATTCAGTACTTC. Protein product: CASSPVGDIQYF. The rearrangement links TRBV18 to TRBJ2-4; possible D gene TRBD1, 5 bases. V was pared by 3 bases and J by 8 bases, with 8 bases between. This CDR3 spans 12 amino acids. Germline values: CDR1 KGHSH, CDR2 LQKENI.

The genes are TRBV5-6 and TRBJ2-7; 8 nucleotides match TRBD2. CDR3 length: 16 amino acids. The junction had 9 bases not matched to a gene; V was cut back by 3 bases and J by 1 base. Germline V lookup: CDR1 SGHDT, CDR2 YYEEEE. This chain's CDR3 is CASSSFSAGDSYEQYF. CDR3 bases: TGTGCCAGCAGCTCGTTTTCAGCGGGGGATTCCTACGAGCAGTACTTC.

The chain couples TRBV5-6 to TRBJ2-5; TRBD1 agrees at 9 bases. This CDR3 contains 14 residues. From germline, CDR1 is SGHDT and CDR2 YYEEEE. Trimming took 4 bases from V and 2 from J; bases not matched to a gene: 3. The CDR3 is CASSTGQGQETQYF. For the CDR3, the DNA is TGTGCCAGCAGCACTGGACAGGGGCAAGAGACCCAGTACTTC.

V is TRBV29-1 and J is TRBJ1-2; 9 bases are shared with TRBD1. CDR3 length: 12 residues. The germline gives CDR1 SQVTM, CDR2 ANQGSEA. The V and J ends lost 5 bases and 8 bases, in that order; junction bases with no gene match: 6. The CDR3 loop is CSVTRQGGGYTF. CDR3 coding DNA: TGCAGCGTTACCCGACAGGGGGGCGGCTACACCTTC.

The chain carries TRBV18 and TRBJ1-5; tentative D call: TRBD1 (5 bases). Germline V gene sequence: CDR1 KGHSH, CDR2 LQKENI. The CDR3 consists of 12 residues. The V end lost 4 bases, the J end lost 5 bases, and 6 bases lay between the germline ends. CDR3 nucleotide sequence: TGTGCCAGCTCACGGGGGGATCAGCCCCAGCATTTT. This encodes CASSRGDQPQHF.

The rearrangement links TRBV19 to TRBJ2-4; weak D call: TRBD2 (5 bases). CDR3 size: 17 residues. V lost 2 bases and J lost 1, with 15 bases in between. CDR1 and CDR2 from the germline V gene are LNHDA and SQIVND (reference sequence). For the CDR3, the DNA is TGTGCCAGTAGTATACTCGGCGGGCCCTGGGCCAAAAACATTCAGTACTTC. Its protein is CASSILGGPWAKNIQYF.